A single sample gave rise to the 14 T cell receptor beta chains below, sequenced in a study of OX40 agonist ivuxolimab in advanced cancers. Assay: immunoSEQ multiplex PCR; the TCRdb copy retains only in-frame clones and omits some. Among about 25,000 clones listed, 65% to 90% were seen once. The sample here was CD4+ or CD8+ T cells sorted from blood, taken in a trial of the OX40 agonist ivuxolimab. These receptor sequences come from an adult with an advanced solid tumor such as melanoma, head and neck, liver or kidney cancer.

This sequence joins TRBV7-9 and TRBJ2-7; D might be TRBD2 (5 bases). This CDR3 has 15 amino acids. Germline V gene data show CDR1 as SEHNR and CDR2 as FQNEAQ (reference sequence). V shed 1 base and J shed 7 bases, with 17 bases lying between them. The CDR3 loop is CASSLGSVGEREQYF. Here the CDR3 DNA reads TGTGCCAGCAGCTTAGGGTCTGTTGGGGAGAGGGAGCAGTACTTC.

The rearrangement links TRBV4-1 to TRBJ1-6, with D tentatively TRBD1 (6 bases). In germline, CDR1 is MGHRA, CDR2 YSYEKL. The CDR3 totals 16 residues. The V end lost 4 bases, the J end lost 9 bases, and 19 bases lay between the germline ends. CDR3 loop: CASSPLGGPVSSPLHF. DNA of the CDR3: TGCGCCAGCAGCCCCCTGGGGGGCCCAGTAAGTTCACCCCTCCACTTT.

The V call is TRBV7-2, the J call TRBJ2-1; D is perhaps TRBD2 (6 bases). CDR1 is SGHTA, CDR2 FQGNSA, per germline. The ends were cut back, 7 bases at V and 9 bases at J, with 25 bases in the middle. The CDR3 has 16 amino acids. CDR3 coding DNA: TGTGCCAGCAAGCAGGCCGGGTCGGAGAGGAGGGGTGAGCAGTTCTTC. It is translated as CASKQAGSERRGEQFF.

This chain uses TRBV7-9 with TRBJ2-7; 10 positions match TRBD1. The CDR3 contains 15 residues. J was trimmed by 4 bases and V by 3 bases; bases with no gene match: 6. CDR1 and CDR2 from the germline V gene are SEHNR and FQNEAQ (reference sequence). The CDR3 sequence: CASSFRTGGVYEQYF. The DNA of the CDR3 is TGTGCCAGCAGCTTTCGGACAGGGGGAGTGTACGAGCAGTACTTC.

This clone was observed a single time. This chain joins TRBV7-2 and TRBJ2-1, with D perhaps matching TRBD2 (6 bases). Germline values: CDR1 SGHTA, CDR2 FQGNSA. The ends were cut back, 4 bases at V and 8 bases at J, with 12 bases in the middle. This CDR3 region has 13 residues. The CDR3 protein is CASSSVGGYEQFF. In nucleotides, the CDR3 is TGTGCCAGCAGCTCAGTAGGAGGGTATGAGCAGTTCTTC. Looking up the rest from reference TRBV7-2 and TRBJ2-1 gives the full variable domain: GAGVSQSPSNKVTEKGKDVELRCDPISGHTALYWYRQSLGQGLEFLIYFQGNSAPDKSGLPSDRFSAERTGGSVSTLTIQRTQQEDSAVYLCASSSVGGYEQFFGPGTRLTVL.

The chain joins TRBV6-5 to TRBJ1-1; possible D gene TRBD1, 6 bases. With 3 bases removed from V and 7 bases from J, the gap between germline ends came to 12 bases. This CDR3 comprises 13 residues. Looked up from germline, CDR1 is MNHEY and CDR2 is SVGAGI. The CDR3 here is CASSYGGGDEAFF. The DNA for the CDR3 is TGTGCCAGCAGTTATGGAGGGGGAGATGAAGCTTTCTTT.

The V and J genes are TRBV6-5 and TRBJ2-7, with 10 nucleotides matching TRBD1. CDR1 is MNHEY, CDR2 SVGAGI, per germline. The V segment lost 2 bases and the J segment 4 bases; nucleotides outside the gene matches: 5. The CDR3 consists of 15 residues. CDR3 bases: TGTGCCAGCAGTTACGGGACAGGGGAACGGTACGAGCAGTACTTC. Residues: CASSYGTGERYEQYF.

The J gene is TRBJ2-1, the V gene TRBV11-2; D uncertain. Trimming shortened V by 5 bases and J by 9 bases, and 11 bases separated the two germline ends. CDR3 length: 12 amino acids. CDR1 and CDR2 (germline): SGHAT, FQNNGV. The CDR3, as DNA: TGTGCCAGCAGCCAACGCTTTGGTGAGCAGTTCTTC. It codes for CASSQRFGEQFF.

This chain links TRBV21-1 with TRBJ2-7; no DNA check was done on the table's D call, TRBD1. TRBV21-1 is a recognized pseudogene. This CDR3 has 13 residues. The CDR3 sequence is CASSAGTVYEQYF. In nucleotides, the CDR3 is TGTGCCAGCTCCGCCGGGACAGTCTACGAGCAGTACTTC.

The gene calls are TRBV6-5 and TRBJ2-2; the D gene is possibly TRBD1 (5 bases). Trimming cost V 0 bases and J 7 bases, with 12 bases left between them. CDR1 MNHEY and CDR2 SVGAGI come from the germline V gene. The CDR3 runs to 15 residues. The CDR3 DNA reads as TGTGCCAGCAGTTACTCGTCAGGGTATGACGGGGAGCTGTTTTTT. This encodes CASSYSSGYDGELFF.

V usage is TRBV28 and J usage is TRBJ2-1; D call uncertain. The CDR3 is 16 residues long. Germline CDR1 MDHEN, CDR2 SYDVKM. The germline V and J ends were trimmed by 5 bases and 7 bases, with 21 bases remaining between them. The CDR3 DNA sequence: TGTGCCAGCAGTCCACAAGCCGCTACGATCGGGAATGAGCAGTTCTTC. Its translation: CASSPQAATIGNEQFF.

There are a few counts of this clone. The chain is built from TRBV11-2 and TRBJ2-7; D ambiguous. Germline CDR1 is SGHAT and CDR2 is FQNNGV. The ends were cut back, 4 bases at V and 2 bases at J, with 9 bases in the middle. This CDR3 comprises 13 residues. CDR3 in DNA: TGTGCCAGCAGCTCTAGGTTTACCTACGAGCAGTACTTC. Encoded protein: CASSSRFTYEQYF.

On this clone itself: Since the CDR3 does not end with the conserved phenylalanine or tryptophan, this likely comes from a read error. The DNA is omitted, as the CDR3 cannot be located on it reliably, and the CDR3 follows TCRdb's listing. This chain links TRBV6-4 with TRBJ2-7; the table's TRBD2 call for D was not verified on the DNA. Germline V gives CDR1 MRHNA, CDR2 SNTAGT. The CDR3 region is 14 residues in length, termini included. The CDR3 sequence: CASSERGTPTSSTS.

Concerning this clone itself: A junction boundary mismatches the germline segment, possibly from a read error. This chain connects TRBV10-2 to TRBJ2-5; D remains ambiguous. The germline V gene encodes CDR1 WSHSY and CDR2 SAAADI. The CDR3 spans 12 residues. CDR3 loop: CASSEYQETQYF. CDR3 in DNA: TGCGCCAGCAGCGAGTACCAAGAGACCCAGTACTTC.